This T cell receptor (beta chain) was obtained from a study of T cell responses to AZD1222 COVID-19 vaccine. Some clones are missing from TCRdb's copy, which holds only in-frame ones; the method was immunoSEQ multiplex PCR. The sample has some 150,000 clones, 80% to 90% seen once. Germline CDR1 is SGHRS and CDR2 is YFSETQ. The trim removed 3 bases at V and 4 bases at J, leaving 3 bases unmatched. The CDR3 length is 13 residues. The receptor comes from an adult in good health. V gene TRBV5-1 combines with J gene TRBJ1-1; 7 positions agree with TRBD1. The sequencing used peripheral blood, collected on day 0 of MenACWY control vaccination. The CDR3 bases are TGCGCCAGCAGCTCGGGACAGACCACTGAAGCTTTCTTT. The encoded protein is CASSSGQTTEAFF.